This T cell receptor (beta chain) was observed in a study of T-cell reconstitution after alpha-beta-depleted transplantation in children. Study-level points and caveats: From surviving recipient T cells and thymic progenitors came the high day-60 TCRbeta diversity observed in some patients. From newly produced T cells came most of the T-cell counts and diversity one year after transplant. After transplant, at about two months, alpha-beta T cells were reportedly derived from several hundred expanded graft clones.

V dropped 7 bases and J dropped 1; count of bases not matched to a gene: 7. This CDR3 is 15 amino acids long. Per germline, CDR1 SEHNR and CDR2 FQNEAQ (reference sequence). As to this clonotype: The antigen is not known.

For TCRbeta, the library was prepared with unique molecular identifiers. TCRdb processed the PCR reads anew with MiXCR; each CDR3 protein has one entry. Here the sample spans hundreds of thousands of distinct CDR3 sequences, 15% to 20% being singletons. V and J are TRBV7-9 and TRBJ2-1; 7 bases align to TRBD2. Sequenced here: PBMCs, mostly from graft donor cells, sampled 360 days after TCRalphabeta/CD19-depleted stem cell transplant. The TCR comes from a boy in the first two years of life who had a stem cell transplant for Wiskott-Aldrich syndrome, so the T cells may come from the graft donor. DNA for the CDR3: TGTGCCAGCACACCGTGGGAGGGGTCCTACAATGAGCAGTTCTTC. As protein: CASTPWEGSYNEQFF.